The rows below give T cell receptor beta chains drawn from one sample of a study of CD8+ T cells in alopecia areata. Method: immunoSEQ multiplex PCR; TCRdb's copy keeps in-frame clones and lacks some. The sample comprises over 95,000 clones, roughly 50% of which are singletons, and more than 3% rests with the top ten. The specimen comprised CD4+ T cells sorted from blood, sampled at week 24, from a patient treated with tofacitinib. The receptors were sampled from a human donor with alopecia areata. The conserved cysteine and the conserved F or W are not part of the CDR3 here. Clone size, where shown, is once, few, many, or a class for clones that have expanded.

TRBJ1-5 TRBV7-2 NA ASSPSGLFQPQH
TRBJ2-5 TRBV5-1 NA ASSRTSLETQY
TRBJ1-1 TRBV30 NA AWSSEGITEAF
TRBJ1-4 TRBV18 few ASSPPGQGNILF
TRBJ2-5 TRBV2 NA ASSQQETQY
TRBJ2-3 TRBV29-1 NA SVHRGGRTTDTQY
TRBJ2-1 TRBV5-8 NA ASQNRGPTYNEQF
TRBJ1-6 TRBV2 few ASSEPRSPLH
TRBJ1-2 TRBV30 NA AWSYAYGYT
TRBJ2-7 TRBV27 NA ASSNRGYEQY
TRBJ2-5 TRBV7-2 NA ASSSRETQY
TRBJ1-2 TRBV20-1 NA SAPDNYGYT